These 26 T cell receptor beta chains were sequenced from one sample in a study of CD8 T cells in Susac syndrome. An amount of RNA that ranged from roughly 0.45 to 1 ug was reverse transcribed with random hexamers. Each CDR3 protein is one row after TCRdb ran MiXCR on the immunoSEQ multiplex PCR reads. The table records approximately 270,000 distinct CDR3 sequences, around 93% of them present only once. What was sequenced was CD4+ T cells from PBMCs. All receptors derive from a human donor with multiple sclerosis.

The rearrangement joins TRBV19 to TRBJ2-2, with unresolved D. Trimming left V 4 bases short and J 6 bases short, with 12 bases between. The CDR3 has 14 amino acids. Germline V gene lookup returns CDR1 LNHDA and CDR2 SQIVND (reference sequence). The CDR3 bases are TGTGCCAGTAGTACCCATCATGAGGCCGGGGAGCTGTTTTTT. Protein sequence: CASSTHHEAGELFF. The full variable domain, rest sourced from reference TRBV19 and TRBJ2-2, is DGGITQSPKYLFRKEGQNVTLSCEQNLNHDAMYWYRQDPGQGLRLIYYSQIVNDFQKGDIAEGYSVSREKKESFPLTVTSAQKNPTAFYLCASSTHHEAGELFFGEGSRLTVL.

This clonotype was seen a single time. The V call is TRBV3-1, the J call TRBJ1-4; D uncertain. Trimming pared 2 bases from V and 3 bases from J, leaving 4 bases between. In germline, CDR1 is LGHDT, CDR2 YNNKEL (reference sequence). The CDR3 length is 13 residues. The CDR3 DNA reads as TGTGCCAGCAGCCAACGCCCTAATGAAAAACTGTTTTTT. It yields the protein CASSQRPNEKLFF.

The V and J genes are TRBV7-6 and TRBJ2-2; D possibly corresponds to TRBD1 (5 bases). This CDR3 region has 16 residues. Trimming shortened V by 5 bases and J by 0 bases, and 13 bases separated the two germline ends. The V gene's germline CDR1 is SGHVS and CDR2 FNYEAQ. The CDR3 region is CASSPRTRANTGELFF. The CDR3 bases are TGTGCCAGCAGCCCGAGGACACGCGCGAACACCGGGGAGCTGTTTTTT.

This rearrangement joins TRBV6-5 to TRBJ2-7; D gene uncertain. This CDR3 contains 14 residues. V lost 0 bases, J lost 5 bases, and 11 bases lay in between. The germline V gene encodes CDR1 MNHEY and CDR2 SVGAGI. Here the CDR3 DNA reads TGTGCCAGCAGTTACTCGTACAGCAGCCACGAGCAGTACTTC. This codes for CASSYSYSSHEQYF.

The chain has TRBV29-1 and TRBJ2-3; perhaps D is TRBD1 or TRBD2 (5 bases each). Germline-derived CDR1 and CDR2 are SQVTM and ANQGSEA. The CDR3 spans 17 residues. Trimming removed 0 bases from V and 8 bases from J, with 24 bases in between. CDR3 sequence (DNA): TGCAGCGTTGAAGATTCAGTGGGACCCCTCGATGAAGGTACGCAGTATTTT. Translating gives CSVEDSVGPLDEGTQYF.

This chain links TRBV29-1 with TRBJ2-5; D gene uncertain. V was cut by 5 bases and J by 2 bases, with 6 bases left in between. The germline V gene encodes CDR1 SQVTM and CDR2 ANQGSEA. This CDR3 is 11 amino acids long. The CDR3 nucleotides are TGCAGCGTTAACAAGCAAGAGACCCAGTACTTC. This sequence encodes CSVNKQETQYF.

The J gene is TRBJ2-3, the V gene TRBV15, with TRBD2 matching over 9 bases. The V gene's germline CDR1 is LNHNV and CDR2 YYDKDF (reference sequence). Unmatched junction bases numbered 1, after V lost 0 bases and J lost 0 bases. This CDR3 has 16 amino acids. CDR3 protein: CATSRDTSGSTDTQYF. The CDR3 bases are TGTGCCACCAGCAGAGATACTAGCGGGAGCACAGATACGCAGTATTTT.

J is TRBJ2-7 and V is TRBV6-2 or TRBV6-3; 9 nucleotides match TRBD1. The CDR3 consists of 14 residues. Germline V gene data show CDR1 as MNHEY and CDR2 as SVGEGT. V lost 8 bases to trimming and J lost 3 bases; unmatched junction nucleotides: 8. In nucleotides, the CDR3 is TGTGCCAGCGAAGTCGGGACAGGGCACTACGAGCAGTACTTC. Translating it yields CASEVGTGHYEQYF.

The genes are TRBV7-2 and TRBJ2-5; TRBD1 might be the D (6 bases). Germline lookup yields CDR1 SGHTA and CDR2 FQGNSA. V was cut by 5 bases and J by 1 base, with 11 bases left in between. There are 14 residues in the CDR3. The CDR3 loop is CASSPGAAQETQYF. CDR3 nucleotide sequence: TGTGCCAGCAGCCCAGGGGCAGCCCAAGAGACCCAGTACTTC.

The V and J genes are TRBV3-1 and TRBJ2-3; 12 bases agree with TRBD1. CDR1 is LGHDT and CDR2 is YNNKEL in the germline V gene (reference sequence). The ends lost 4 bases at V and 9 bases at J; junction bases unmatched: 8. CDR3 length: 15 residues. The CDR3 DNA reads TGTGCCAGCAGCCTCCCGGGACAGGGGGCTGGGACGCAGTATTTT. It translates to CASSLPGQGAGTQYF.

The chain's CDR3 is CASSLEADPSTDTQYF. The DNA for the CDR3 is TGTGCCAGCAGCTTAGAGGCGGATCCGAGCACAGATACGCAGTATTTT. This chain uses TRBV7-2 with TRBJ2-3; D is undetermined. The CDR3 consists of 16 residues. V lost 1 base, J lost 0 bases, and 11 bases lay in between. CDR1 is SGHTA, CDR2 FQGNSA, per germline.

The V call is TRBV18, the J call TRBJ2-7, with 11 bases aligning to TRBD2. The V gene end was trimmed by 1 base and the J gene end by 0 bases; junction bases not matched to a gene: 2. This CDR3 contains 16 residues. CDR1 KGHSH and CDR2 LQKENI come from the germline V gene. The chain's CDR3 is CASSPRLAGFSYEQYF. The CDR3 DNA reads TGTGCCAGCTCACCACGACTAGCGGGGTTCTCCTACGAGCAGTACTTC.

This clonotype was seen a few times. The chain carries TRBV19 and TRBJ2-2, with 12 bases fitting TRBD2. Germline CDR1 and CDR2: LNHDA and SQIVND (reference sequence). The V and J ends lost 8 bases and 7 bases, in that order; junction bases with no gene match: 11. This CDR3 region has 16 residues. The CDR3 DNA sequence: TGTGCCAGTCGGGCTAGCGGGAGGGCCGGTGGCGGGGAGCTGTTTTTT. As protein: CASRASGRAGGGELFF.

V is TRBV5-6 and J is TRBJ2-1; D is possibly TRBD1 or TRBD2 (5 bases each). Germline V gene data show CDR1 as SGHDT and CDR2 as YYEEEE. V shed 3 bases and J shed 10 bases, with 23 bases lying between them. The CDR3 runs 16 residues. Here the CDR3 reads CASSSDRRRGPGEQFF. For the CDR3, the DNA is TGTGCCAGCAGCTCCGACCGTCGTAGGGGTCCGGGGGAGCAGTTCTTC.

In its sample, this clonotype was seen once. The chain is built from TRBV20-1 and TRBJ1-1; the D gene is possibly TRBD1 (6 bases). CDR3 length: 12 residues. V gave up 7 bases and J gave up 0 bases, with 9 bases separating them. Germline CDR1 and CDR2: DFQATT and SNEGSKA (reference sequence). In DNA, the CDR3 is TGCAGTGTCACAGGGCTGAACACTGAAGCTTTCTTT. Its protein is CSVTGLNTEAFF.

The genes are TRBV10-3 and TRBJ1-5, with TRBD1 identical over 9 bases. The germline CDR1 and CDR2 sequences are ENHRY and SYGVKD. V gave up 10 bases and J gave up 3 bases; unmatched junction bases: 4. This CDR3 contains 13 residues. CDR3 bases: TGTGCCACACGGGACAGGGACAATCAGCCCCAGCATTTT. It yields the protein CATRDRDNQPQHF.

The gene calls are TRBV5-1 and TRBJ1-4; D unresolved. Looked up from germline, CDR1 is SGHRS and CDR2 is YFSETQ. The CDR3 consists of 14 residues. V lost 4 bases to trimming and J lost 8 bases, with 15 bases between them. This CDR3 reads CASSLQGAEEKLFF. For the CDR3, the DNA is TGCGCCAGCAGCCTACAAGGAGCCGAAGAAAAACTGTTTTTT.

The V call is TRBV18, the J call TRBJ2-3, with D possibly TRBD2 on 5 matching bases. Trimming pared 1 base from V and 0 bases from J, leaving 14 bases between. From germline, CDR1 is KGHSH and CDR2 LQKENI. The CDR3 is made up of 17 amino acids. The CDR3 DNA is TGTGCCAGCTCACCACGGGCCCAGCGGAGTAGCACAGATACGCAGTATTTT. Its protein product is CASSPRAQRSSTDTQYF.

This clonotype came up a few times. The chain combines TRBV6-1 with TRBJ1-2; possibly TRBD1 for D (5 bases). The germline V gene has CDR1 MNHNS and CDR2 SASEGT. V shed 5 bases and J shed 2 bases, with 15 bases lying between them. The length of the CDR3 is 15 residues. This CDR3 is CASSTLGTANYGYTF. The DNA for the CDR3 is TGTGCCAGCAGTACCCTAGGGACGGCAAACTATGGCTACACCTTC.

The chain uses TRBV20-1 and TRBJ2-3, with 10 bases aligning to TRBD2. This CDR3 is built from 14 residues. Germline trimming cut 8 bases from V and 4 bases from J; bases unmatched to any gene: 9. The germline gives CDR1 DFQATT, CDR2 SNEGSKA (reference sequence). The CDR3 spells CSSYPAGGPDTQYF. CDR3 DNA sequence: TGCAGTTCCTACCCAGCGGGAGGGCCAGATACGCAGTATTTT.

The J gene is TRBJ2-7, the V gene TRBV5-1; D is unresolved. Germline V CDR1 and CDR2: SGHRS, YFSETQ. Trimming stripped 0 bases from V and 2 bases from J, with 12 bases between. This CDR3 is 15 amino acids long. CDR3 nucleotide sequence: TGCGCCAGCAGCTTGGATGTGTCGCCGCCCTACGAGCAGTACGTC. Translated: CASSLDVSPPYEQYV.

In this sample, this clonotype turned up once. This chain uses TRBV12-3 or TRBV12-4 with TRBJ2-7; D is perhaps TRBD1 or TRBD2 (5 bases each). V dropped 6 bases and J dropped 3 bases, with 18 bases sitting between them. CDR3 size: 15 residues. This chain's CDR3 is CASSPTPTDYYEQYF. CDR3 sequence (DNA): TGTGCCAGCAGCCCCACACCGACAGACTACTACGAGCAGTACTTC.

The V gene is TRBV7-3, the J gene TRBJ2-3; 7 nucleotides agree with TRBD2. The CDR3 runs to 13 residues. With 2 bases clipped from V and 12 bases from J, the junction kept 8 bases outside the gene matches. CDR1 is SGHTA, CDR2 FQGTGA, per germline. The CDR3 region is CASSLVSTSPQYF. CDR3 DNA: TGTGCCAGCAGCTTAGTCTCGACTAGCCCTCAGTATTTT.

This clonotype was recorded once. The chain uses TRBV6-5 and TRBJ2-2; 9 nucleotides align to TRBD1. The length of the CDR3 is 17 residues. CDR1 and CDR2 from the germline V gene are MNHEY and SVGAGI. Trimming removed 2 bases from V and 1 base from J; junction bases left unmatched: 5. The CDR3 sequence is CASSYGQTGGNTGELFF. CDR3 DNA: TGTGCCAGCAGTTACGGCCAGACAGGGGGGAACACCGGGGAGCTGTTTTTT.

The chain uses TRBV24-1 and TRBJ2-7; D is possibly TRBD2 (7 bases). The CDR3 totals 17 residues. Deletions cut 3 bases from V and 2 bases from J, with 19 bases between. Germline-derived CDR1 and CDR2 are KGHDR and SFDVKD. The CDR3: CATSDKAGASSTYEQYF. As DNA, the CDR3 is TGTGCCACCAGTGATAAGGCGGGGGCAAGCTCAACCTACGAGCAGTACTTC.

The V gene is TRBV5-6, the J gene TRBJ2-3; no firm D call. CDR3 length: 14 amino acids. V gave up 0 bases and J gave up 5 bases, with 10 bases separating them. Germline CDR1 reads SGHDT; CDR2 reads YYEEEE. CDR3 in amino acids: CASSLVSAQDTQYF. The CDR3 region has the DNA TGTGCCAGCAGCTTGGTGTCAGCCCAAGATACGCAGTATTTT. Full variable domain (remainder filled in from reference TRBV5-6 and TRBJ2-3): DAGVTQSPTHLIKTRGQQVTLRCSPKSGHDTVSWYQQALGQGPQFIFQYYEEEERQRGNFPDRFSGHQFPNYSSELNVNALLLGDSALYLCASSLVSAQDTQYFGPGTRLTVL.